These 10 T cell receptor beta chains originate from one sample sequenced in a study of response to subunit inactivated influenza vaccine. TCRdb fed the RT-PCR reads into MiXCR, producing one record per CDR3 protein. In the table there are around 540,000 distinct CDR3 sequences, 12% of which are singletons. The sequencing used PBMCs from blood, collected on the day of vaccination. The receptors were sampled from a man in his forties or fifties who received an inactivated influenza vaccine.

The rearrangement links TRBV7-9 to TRBJ2-7; D is unresolved. V lost 1 base and J 4 bases, leaving 8 bases between the germline ends. CDR1 and CDR2 from the germline V gene are SEHNR and FQNEAQ (reference sequence). The CDR3 sequence is 13 residues long. CDR3 in DNA: TGTGCCAGCAGCTTAGACCTCTGGTACGAGCAGTACTTC. Its protein product is CASSLDLWYEQYF.

This clonotype came up a few times. The chain employs TRBV16 and TRBJ2-1; D is uncertain. Trimming cost V 4 bases and J 12 bases, with 10 bases left between them. This CDR3 has 11 residues. Germline assignment: CDR1 KGHSY and CDR2 FQNENV. CDR3 sequence: CASSLLDGQFF. The CDR3, as DNA: TGTGCCAGCAGCCTTTTGGATGGGCAGTTCTTC.

The J gene is TRBJ2-6, the V gene TRBV7-8; D is unresolved. The CDR3 consists of 17 residues. Trimming stripped 2 bases from V and 0 bases from J, with 11 bases between. Germline CDR1 is SGHVS and CDR2 is FQNEAQ. DNA for the CDR3: TGTGCCAGCAGCTTATTTTCTGATACCTCTGGGGCCAACGTCCTGACTTTC. Translation: CASSLFSDTSGANVLTF.

At least ten counts were recorded for this clonotype. This chain uses TRBV7-2 with TRBJ1-1, with a tentative D call TRBD1 (6 bases). Trimming pared 5 bases from V and 4 bases from J, leaving 17 bases between. Germline CDR1 SGHTA, CDR2 FQGNSA. This CDR3 comprises 15 residues. As DNA, the CDR3 is TGTGCCAGCAGCATTTCGGACAGAGTAATCACTGAAGCTTTCTTT. Translation: CASSISDRVITEAFF.

This clonotype was seen only a few times. This chain links TRBV18 with TRBJ1-1; TRBD1 agrees at 8 bases. Germline trimming cut 6 bases from V and 4 bases from J; bases unmatched to any gene: 7. The length of the CDR3 is 14 residues. The germline CDR1 and CDR2 sequences are KGHSH and LQKENI. As DNA, the CDR3 is TGTGCCAGCTCTCGAGAGACAGGGGCCACTGAAGCTTTCTTT. Protein product: CASSRETGATEAFF.

The CDR3 loop is CASSLVWTSMNEQFF. DNA for the CDR3: TGCGCCAGCAGCTTGGTTTGGACTAGCATGAATGAGCAGTTCTTC. The gene calls are TRBV5-1 and TRBJ2-1; TRBD2 matches 8 bases. Germline values: CDR1 SGHRS, CDR2 YFSETQ. The CDR3 has 15 amino acids. V lost 0 bases and J lost 7; bases outside the gene matches: 6.

This clonotype turned up a few times. CDR3 sequence reads: CASSPPTSGGAGEQYF. In DNA form, the CDR3 reads TGCGCCAGCAGCCCCCCGACTAGCGGGGGGGCAGGGGAGCAGTACTTC. This chain joins TRBV4-1 and TRBJ2-7, with TRBD2 matching 14 bases. The germline CDR1 and CDR2 sequences are MGHRA and YSYEKL. Trimming at V came to 4 bases and at J to 7 bases, leaving 9 bases not matched to a gene. The CDR3 runs to 16 residues.

This clonotype was counted between two and nine times. The genes are TRBV7-2 and TRBJ2-2; D tentatively reads TRBD1 or TRBD2 (5 bases each). This CDR3 region has 14 residues. V shed 2 bases and J shed 7 bases, with 11 bases lying between them. The germline V gene has CDR1 SGHTA and CDR2 FQGNSA. CDR3 residues: CASSLRGASGELFF. The CDR3 nucleotides read TGTGCCAGCAGCTTACGAGGGGCGAGCGGGGAGCTGTTTTTT. The full variable domain, in which reference TRBV7-2 and TRBJ2-2 provide the parts outside the CDR3, is GAGVSQSPSNKVTEKGKDVELRCDPISGHTALYWYRQSLGQGLEFLIYFQGNSAPDKSGLPSDRFSAERTGGSVSTLTIQRTQQEDSAVYLCASSLRGASGELFFGEGSRLTVL.

This clonotype was seen a handful of times. This chain connects TRBV6-5 to TRBJ1-1, with no clear D. The CDR3 extends over 14 amino acids. V was shortened by 2 bases and J by 5 bases, with 12 bases between the two germline ends. Looked up from germline, CDR1 is MNHEY and CDR2 is SVGAGI. As DNA, the CDR3 is TGTGCCAGCAGTTACCTCGAATACAGAACTGAAGCTTTCTTT. Its translation: CASSYLEYRTEAFF.

The chain combines TRBV10-3 with TRBJ2-7; TRBD2 might be the D (6 bases). The CDR3 contains 13 residues. From germline, CDR1 is ENHRY and CDR2 SYGVKD. V lost 3 bases and J lost 1, with 7 bases in between. The CDR3 DNA is TGTGCCATCAGTGAAGGAGGGTCCTACGAGCAGTACTTC. It translates to CAISEGGSYEQYF.